The 13 T cell receptor beta chains in this list originate from one sample, sequenced in a study of blood T cell repertoires in COVID-19. Generated by immunoSEQ multiplex PCR, the TCRdb table keeps only in-frame clones and is missing some. The data hold 85,000 to 130,000 clones, with roughly 80% observed a single time. Sequenced material: peripheral blood. Receptor source: an elderly woman with active or convalescent COVID-19.

The chain is built from TRBV12-5 and TRBJ2-5; 9 bases align to TRBD2. Unmatched junction bases numbered 8, after V lost 11 bases and J lost 1 base. The CDR3 has 14 amino acids. Germline loops: CDR1 LGHNT, CDR2 FRNRAP. The CDR3 protein is CAEMSGRFQETQYF. CDR3 DNA: TGTGCTGAGATGAGCGGGAGGTTCCAAGAGACCCAGTACTTC.

V gene TRBV2 combines with J gene TRBJ1-1; 8 bases fit TRBD1. Germline V CDR1 and CDR2: SNHLY, FYNNEI. With V trimmed by 6 bases and J by 0 bases, 3 bases remained unmatched. The CDR3 totals 14 residues. CDR3 sequence (DNA): TGTGCCAGCAGCAGACAGGGGATGAACACTGAAGCTTTCTTT. Translated, it gives CASSRQGMNTEAFF.

Comment on this clone: Other DNA sequences in the same sample also yield this CDR3. The chain has TRBV28 and TRBJ1-4, with D unclear. The CDR3 extends over 11 amino acids. The germline gives CDR1 MDHEN, CDR2 SYDVKM. Trimming took 6 bases from V and 4 from J, leaving 3 bases between them. The CDR3 DNA reads TGTGCCAGCAGGAGTAATGAAAAACTGTTTTTT. Its protein product is CASRSNEKLFF.

The chain combines TRBV9 with TRBJ2-1; 10 nucleotides match TRBD2. CDR1 and CDR2 from the germline V gene are SGDLS and YYNGEE. This CDR3 contains 19 residues. Losses at the gene ends were 5 bases for V and 6 bases for J; bases not matched to a gene: 20. The CDR3 protein is CASREGPSGRDTQSNEQFF. The CDR3 DNA follows: TGTGCCAGCAGAGAAGGCCCTAGCGGGAGAGATACACAGAGCAATGAGCAGTTCTTC.

The chain couples TRBV6-5 to TRBJ2-2; 10 bases agree with TRBD1. CDR3 length equals 15 residues. Germline V gene data show CDR1 as MNHEY and CDR2 as SVGAGI. Trimming at V came to 11 bases and at J to 4 bases, leaving 10 bases not matched to a gene. The CDR3 sequence: CAGRQGALSTGELFF. CDR3 DNA: TGTGCCGGCCGACAGGGGGCGCTTTCCACCGGGGAGCTGTTTTTT.

This sequence joins TRBV19 and TRBJ1-2, with D possibly TRBD1 on 6 matching bases. CDR1 and CDR2 from the germline V gene are LNHDA and SQIVND (reference sequence). There are 16 residues in the CDR3. Deletions cut 1 base from V and 3 bases from J, with 15 bases between. CDR3 DNA sequence: TGTGCCAGTAGTATAGCTGGGGGGGCGCGGGACTATGGCTACACCTTC. Its protein is CASSIAGGARDYGYTF.

This clone was counted a few times. The rearrangement links TRBV5-1 to TRBJ2-7; D is ambiguous. Trimming took 4 bases from V and 4 from J, leaving 6 bases between them. CDR3 length: 11 residues. From germline, CDR1 is SGHRS and CDR2 YFSETQ. The chain's CDR3 is CASSEQYEQYF. The CDR3 DNA reads as TGCGCCAGCAGCGAGCAATACGAGCAGTACTTC.

Details on this clone: Other DNA sequences of this sample code for an identical CDR3. The V and J genes are TRBV19 and TRBJ1-1; D is possibly TRBD1 (6 bases). Trimming took off 6 bases at V and 1 base at J, with 9 bases between the two ends. Germline V gene data show CDR1 as LNHDA and CDR2 as SQIVND (reference sequence). The CDR3 is 13 residues long. DNA of the CDR3: TGTGCCAGTAGCCAACAGGGGAACACTGAAGCTTTCTTT. Amino acids: CASSQQGNTEAFF.

The CDR3 DNA follows: TGTGCCAGCAGTTCCCCCGGGACAGGGAGCTACGAGCAGTACTTC. Amino acids: CASSSPGTGSYEQYF. V is TRBV27 and J is TRBJ2-7, with 9 bases aligning to TRBD1. J gave up 3 bases and V 4 bases, and 7 bases lay outside the gene matches. This CDR3 is built from 15 residues. Germline CDR1 is MNHEY and CDR2 is SMNVEV (reference sequence).

The J gene is TRBJ1-1, the V gene TRBV6-2 or TRBV6-3; weak D call: TRBD1 (6 bases). Germline CDR1 and CDR2: MNHEY and SVGEGT. CDR3 size: 11 residues. Trimming left V 5 bases short and J 10 bases short, with 11 bases between. The CDR3 reads CASSTGRVAFF. The CDR3 region has the DNA TGTGCCAGCAGTACAGGGCGGGTAGCTTTCTTT.

The chain employs TRBV10-3 and TRBJ1-2, with 7 nucleotides matching TRBD1. CDR3 length: 12 amino acids. The ends lost 5 bases at V and 7 bases at J; junction bases unmatched: 4. Germline V CDR1 and CDR2: ENHRY, SYGVKD. Here the CDR3 DNA reads TGTGCCATCAGTTGGGGACAGAGTGGCTACACCTTC. It codes for CAISWGQSGYTF.

The genes are TRBV28 and TRBJ1-1; 7 bases align to TRBD1. With 5 bases clipped from V and 4 bases from J, the junction kept 10 bases outside the gene matches. This CDR3 has 15 amino acids. Germline CDR1 and CDR2: MDHEN and SYDVKM. CDR3 in amino acids: CASSTLDRASTEAFF. The CDR3 DNA sequence: TGTGCCAGCAGTACGTTAGACAGGGCGAGCACTGAAGCTTTCTTT. The full variable domain, its missing parts supplied by reference TRBV28 and TRBJ1-1, is DVKVTQSSRYLVKRTGEKVFLECVQDMDHENMFWYRQDPGLGLRLIYFSYDVKMKEKGDIPEGYSVSREKKERFSLILESASTNQTSMYLCASSTLDRASTEAFFGQGTRLTVV.

The chain links TRBV29-1 to TRBJ2-7; 7 bases line up with TRBD2. Unmatched junction bases numbered 5, after V lost 1 base and J lost 2 bases. The CDR3 length is 14 residues. In germline, CDR1 is SQVTM, CDR2 ANQGSEA. CDR3: CSVEVESGAYEQYF. The CDR3 nucleotides read TGCAGCGTTGAAGTCGAAAGCGGGGCCTACGAGCAGTACTTC.